Listed below are T cell receptor beta chains from one sample, sequenced in a study of glioma-infiltrating T cells after dendritic cell vaccination. Sequenced by immunoSEQ multiplex PCR; TCRdb stores in-frame clones only, minus some. The table lists about 110,000 clones, roughly 89% of them singletons. The specimen comprised blood, sampled after dendritic cell vaccination. Receptor source: a human donor with glioblastoma. CDR3s include the opening cysteine and the closing phenylalanine or tryptophan. The D gene is left open where the match is weak.

j_call | d_call | v_call | cdr3_aa | cdr3_nt
TRBJ2-1 | . | TRBV19 | CASSIVERHNEQFF | TGTGCCAGTAGTATAGTGGAGCGGCACAATGAGCAGTTCTTC
TRBJ2-3 | . | TRBV9 | CASSVEGTDTQYF | TGTGCCAGCAGCGTGGAGGGCACAGATACGCAGTATTTT
TRBJ1-2 | . | TRBV25-1 | CASSEPGQNYTF | TGTGCCAGCAGTGAACCCGGACAGAACTACACCTTC
TRBJ2-7 | . | TRBV6-5 | CASSYRGNSYEQYF | TGTGCCAGCAGTTACAGGGGGAACTCCTACGAGCAGTACTTC
TRBJ2-3 | TRBD2 | TRBV5-1 | CASSLVSLAGSPQDTQYF | TGCGCCAGCAGCTTGGTGTCCCTAGCGGGGTCCCCTCAAGATACGCAGTATTTT
TRBJ2-5 | . | TRBV27 | CASRSLGGETQYF | TGTGCCAGCAGATCTCTCGGCGGAGAGACCCAGTACTTC
TRBJ1-2 | . | TRBV10-3 | CAISPAGLYGYTF | TGTGCCATCAGCCCGGCAGGGCTCTATGGCTACACCTTC
TRBJ1-1 | TRBD1 | TRBV12-5 | CASGLGGQGAIAEAFF | TGTGCTAGTGGTTTAGGGGGACAGGGGGCGATCGCTGAAGCTTTCTTT
TRBJ1-1 | . | TRBV15 | CATSRGTGGDTFEAFF | TGTGCCACCAGCAGAGGGACGGGGGGGGACACATTTGAAGCTTTCTTT
TRBJ1-3 | . | TRBV27 | CASSLNRDLSVGNTIYF | TGTGCCAGCAGTTTAAACAGGGATTTAAGTGTTGGAAACACCATATATTTT
TRBJ2-5 | TRBD2 | TRBV15 | CATSSTWGGETQYF | TGTGCCACCAGCAGCACATGGGGGGGAGAGACCCAGTACTTC
TRBJ1-6 | . | TRBV6-5 | CASSYSQGDSPLHF | TGTGCCAGCAGTTACTCACAGGGTGATTCACCCCTCCACTTT
TRBJ1-3 | TRBD1 | TRBV6-5 | CASSYEPRDRDNF | TGTGCCAGCAGTTACGAACCCCGGGACAGGGACAATTTT
TRBJ1-4 | . | TRBV2 | CASSEARLEKLFF | TGTGCCAGCAGTGAAGCCAGGCTCGAAAAACTGTTTTTT
TRBJ2-3 | TRBD1 | TRBV10-2 | CASSGETGGPGPHF | TGCGCCAGCAGTGGGGAGACAGGGGGCCCCGGGCCCCATTTT
TRBJ1-2 | . | TRBV10-3 | CAISESTDYGYTF | TGTGCCATCAGTGAGTCAACAGACTATGGCTACACCTTC